Listed below are T cell receptor beta chains from one sample, sequenced in a study of lymphopenia after photon versus proton radiotherapy. This table comes from immunoSEQ multiplex PCR, and its TCRdb copy is limited to in-frame clones, with some not included. The sample has over 10,000 clones, about nine tenths seen once. The sequencing used peripheral blood, collected from a patient treated with photon-based radiotherapy. The receptors here all came from a man aged 55 to 69 with pancreatic cancer. The CDR3 runs from the conserved cysteine through the conserved F or W. A D gene is named only where the DNA matches it firmly. Size values are once, few and many counts, or a class for expanded clones, and some rows have none.

>-|-|TRBV5-1|16|TRBJ2-1
CASSLAVGLTYNEQFF
TGCGCCAGCAGCTTGGCCGTGGGGCTTACTTACAATGAGCAGTTCTTC
>-|-|TRBV5-4|12|TRBJ1-5
CASSSDNQPQHF
TGTGCCAGCAGCTCGGACAATCAGCCCCAGCATTTT
>TRBD1|-|TRBV5-8|14|TRBJ2-7
CASRTGTGVYEQYF
TGTGCCAGCAGGACCGGGACAGGGGTCTACGAGCAGTACTTC
>-|-|TRBV6-5|14|TRBJ1-2
CASSTVGRNYGYTF
TGTGCCAGCAGTACCGTAGGACGGAACTATGGCTACACCTTC
>-|-|TRBV7-9|12|TRBJ2-1
CASSLDYNEQFF
TGTGCCAGCAGCTTAGACTACAATGAGCAGTTCTTC
>TRBD1|-|TRBV6-1|13|TRBJ2-5
CASTTGEAETQYF
TGTGCCAGCACCACAGGGGAAGCGGAGACCCAGTACTTC
>-|-|TRBV6-1|13|TRBJ1-5
CASTGGSNQPQHF
TGTGCCAGCACGGGAGGGAGCAATCAGCCCCAGCATTTT
>-|few|TRBV5-1|14|TRBJ2-2
CASSDPAYTGELFF
TGCGCCAGCAGCGACCCCGCCTACACCGGGGAGCTGTTTTTT
>-|-|TRBV6-5|15|TRBJ2-2
CASSLLPANTGELFF
TGTGCCAGCAGTCTACTCCCCGCGAACACCGGGGAGCTGTTTTTT
>-|once|TRBV11-3|13|TRBJ2-7
CASSFAHGDEQYF
TGTGCCAGCAGCTTCGCCCACGGGGACGAGCAGTACTTC
>TRBD1|once|TRBV25-1|13|TRBJ1-1
CASSQGEGTEAFF
TGTGCCAGCAGCCAGGGGGAAGGCACTGAAGCTTTCTTT
>-|-|TRBV5-1|15|TRBJ1-1
CASSIRQGYDTEAFF
TGCGCCAGCAGCATACGTCAGGGATATGACACTGAAGCTTTCTTT
>-|-|TRBV7-6|14|TRBJ2-7
CASSLAETAEEQYF
TGTGCCAGCAGCTTAGCTGAGACAGCTGAAGAGCAGTACTTC
>TRBD1|few|TRBV2|14|TRBJ1-5
CASGSTGGDQPQHF
TGTGCCAGCGGGAGCACAGGGGGAGATCAGCCCCAGCATTTT
>-|-|TRBV30|12|TRBJ2-7
CAGIRTAYEQYF
TGTGCCGGTATACGGACGGCCTACGAGCAGTACTTC
>TRBD1|-|TRBV7-9|15|TRBJ1-2
CASSLTGQIGYGYTF
TGTGCCAGCAGCTTGACGGGACAGATTGGGTATGGCTACACCTTC
>-|-|TRBV5-4|14|TRBJ2-3
CASSYRRNTDTQYF
TGTGCCAGCAGCTACCGACGGAACACAGATACGCAGTATTTT
>-|once|TRBV11-2|14|TRBJ2-1
CASSIILQGRGQFF
TGTGCCAGCAGCATCATCCTACAGGGACGGGGGCAGTTCTTC
>-|-|TRBV5-1|17|TRBJ2-3
CASSLYSLGGSTDTQYF
TGCGCCAGCAGCTTGTATTCGTTGGGGGGAAGCACAGATACGCAGTATTTT
>-|-|TRBV4-3|15|TRBJ1-1
CASSQVFQGRSEAFF
TGCGCCAGCAGCCAAGTATTCCAGGGGCGTTCTGAAGCTTTCTTT
>-|-|TRBV5-1|16|TRBJ1-2
CASSLSGGSIFYGYTF
TGCGCCAGCAGCTTATCGGGGGGATCTATCTTCTATGGCTACACCTTC
>TRBD2|-|TRBV7-3|15|TRBJ2-3
CASSATSGGADTQYF
TGTGCCAGCAGCGCCACTAGCGGGGGGGCAGATACGCAGTATTTT
>-|-|TRBV5-6|14|TRBJ2-3
CASSFRAGQDTQYF
TGTGCCAGCAGCTTCCGGGCGGGCCAAGATACGCAGTATTTT
>-|-|TRBV30|12|TRBJ2-5
CAWSVVVETQYF
TGTGCCTGGAGTGTAGTAGTAGAGACCCAGTACTTC
>TRBD2|-|TRBV19|19|TRBJ2-1
CASRAPGYSGTSGYNEQFF
TGTGCCAGTAGGGCCCCTGGGTATTCCGGGACTAGCGGTTACAATGAGCAGTTCTTC
>-|once|TRBV2|15|TRBJ2-7
CASSGGTLIPYEQYF
TGTGCCAGCAGTGGGGGGACACTTATTCCCTACGAGCAGTACTTC
>-|-|TRBV18|15|TRBJ1-6
CASSPQQGRDSPLHF
TGTGCCAGCTCACCACAACAGGGAAGGGATTCACCCCTCCACTTT
>-|-|TRBV4-3|13|TRBJ1-1
CASRVVRGTEAFF
TGCGCCAGCAGGGTCGTACGGGGCACTGAAGCTTTCTTT
>-|-|TRBV11-3|15|TRBJ2-3
CASSSTGLGTDTQYF
TGTGCCAGCAGCTCTACAGGTTTAGGAACAGATACGCAGTATTTT
>TRBD1|-|TRBV15|13|TRBJ1-2
CATSGDRGLGYTF
TGTGCCACCAGCGGAGACAGGGGGCTTGGCTACACCTTC
>-|few|TRBV11-2|15|TRBJ2-3
CASSQDGANTDTQYF
TGTGCCAGCAGCCAAGACGGGGCTAACACAGATACGCAGTATTTT
>-|-|TRBV2|14|TRBJ2-5
CASSEAPASETQYF
TGTGCCAGCAGTGAAGCGCCGGCCTCAGAGACCCAGTACTTC
>TRBD2|-|TRBV19|15|TRBJ2-7
CASSNIAGSSYEQYF
TGTGCCAGTAGTAATATAGCGGGCAGCTCCTACGAGCAGTACTTC
>-|-|TRBV19|15|TRBJ2-1
CASSAYSGSKNEQFF
TGTGCCAGTAGTGCTTATAGCGGATCGAAGAATGAGCAGTTCTTC
>-|-|TRBV6-5|13|TRBJ2-7
CASSPGRAYEQYF
TGTGCCAGCAGCCCCGGACGCGCCTACGAGCAGTACTTC
>-|-|TRBV6-1|12|TRBJ1-2
CASSSSPRGYTF
TGTGCCAGCAGTTCCTCCCCAAGGGGCTACACCTTC
>TRBD1|-|TRBV7-2|16|TRBJ2-5
CASSLAVTGGQETQYF
TGTGCCAGCAGCTTAGCGGTCACAGGGGGTCAAGAGACCCAGTACTTC
>-|-|TRBV19|14|TRBJ1-2
CASSRDDRIYGYTF
TGTGCCAGTAGTAGGGACGACAGGATCTATGGCTACACCTTC
>-|-|TRBV30|15|TRBJ2-7
CAWRSGAGGLYEQYF
TGTGCCTGGAGATCCGGGGCAGGGGGACTTTACGAGCAGTACTTC
>TRBD2|-|TRBV9|16|TRBJ2-3
CASSVGTSGGADTQYF
TGTGCCAGCAGCGTAGGGACTAGCGGGGGGGCAGATACGCAGTATTTT
>-|-|TRBV6-1|14|TRBJ1-1
CASSPGTAFNEAFF
TGTGCCAGCAGTCCCGGGACCGCTTTCAATGAAGCTTTCTTT
>TRBD1|-|TRBV7-3|13|TRBJ2-1
CASSLDRDNEQFF
TGTGCCAGCAGCTTGGACAGGGACAATGAGCAGTTCTTC
>-|-|TRBV11-1|15|TRBJ2-2
CASSLVDLQSGELFF
TGTGCCAGCAGCTTAGTGGATCTTCAATCCGGGGAGCTGTTTTTT
>-|-|TRBV30|13|TRBJ1-1
CASALSLGTEAFF
TGTGCCTCGGCCCTCAGCCTGGGCACTGAAGCTTTCTTT
>TRBD2|-|TRBV4-1|15|TRBJ2-1
CASSQDPLAGAEQFF
TGCGCCAGCAGCCAAGATCCCCTAGCGGGTGCTGAGCAGTTCTTC
>-|-|TRBV18|17|TRBJ2-7
CASSPIGDGGLSYEQYF
TGTGCCAGCTCACCAATCGGGGATGGGGGCCTTTCCTACGAGCAGTACTTC
>-|-|TRBV2|11|TRBJ2-7
CASSEMREQYF
TGTGCCAGCAGTGAAATGCGAGAGCAGTACTTC
>TRBD2|-|TRBV5-1|17|TRBJ2-5
CASSLPKTSGGQETQYF
TGCGCCAGCAGCTTGCCCAAAACTAGCGGGGGACAAGAGACCCAGTACTTC
>-|-|TRBV7-6|15|TRBJ2-2
CASNMGGPYTGELFF
TGTGCCAGCAATATGGGGGGGCCGTACACCGGGGAGCTGTTTTTT
>TRBD1|-|TRBV7-9|13|TRBJ1-2
CASSRDSNYGYTF
TGTGCCAGCAGCCGGGACAGTAACTATGGCTACACCTTC
>TRBD1|-|TRBV5-1|16|TRBJ1-1
CASSLTGGVFYTEAFF
TGCGCCAGCAGTTTAACAGGGGGCGTCTTCTACACTGAAGCTTTCTTT
>TRBD1|-|TRBV19|13|TRBJ2-7
CASSAGTDYEQYF
TGTGCCAGTAGCGCCGGGACAGACTACGAGCAGTACTTC
>TRBD2|-|TRBV9|13|TRBJ2-1
CASSPGGAGEQFF
TGTGCCAGCAGCCCGGGAGGAGCGGGGGAGCAGTTCTTC
>-|-|TRBV7-2|14|TRBJ2-7
CASSSHSISYEQYF
TGTGCCAGCAGCTCCCACTCCATTTCCTACGAGCAGTACTTC
>-|-|TRBV7-3|15|TRBJ1-1
CASSQDSWSDTEAFF
TGTGCCAGCAGCCAGGACAGTTGGTCGGACACTGAAGCTTTCTTT
>-|-|TRBV4-2|15|TRBJ1-4
CASSQPLATNEKLFF
TGTGCCAGCAGCCAACCGCTAGCAACTAATGAAAAACTGTTTTTT
>TRBD1|-|TRBV19|15|TRBJ1-4
CASSIPGTGYEKLFF
TGTGCCAGTAGTATACCGGGGACAGGGTACGAAAAACTGTTTTTT